The source of this TCR beta chain is a study of a mutant IDH1 vaccine in newly diagnosed glioma. Study in general: Mean patient age was about 40 years; around 62% were male and about 40% female. Pretreatment consisted of radiotherapy, temozolomide, or both, with most receiving both.

Notes on this clone: Its antigen is undetermined.

Time point of the sample: week 23, last vaccination. The investigators gave 300 ug of mutant IDH1 20-mer peptide in each vaccine dose, together with topical imiquimod. The V segment lost 6 bases and the J segment 0 bases; nucleotides outside the gene matches: 7. The CDR3 is 15 amino acids. Germline lookup yields CDR1 SEHNR and CDR2 FQNEAQ (reference sequence). Method: immunoSEQ multiplex PCR; TCRdb's copy keeps in-frame clones and lacks some. This sample has approximately 66,000 clones, with approximately 84% found just once. The chain joins TRBV7-9 to TRBJ1-1; 7 bases map to TRBD1. Sequencing used PBMCs, obtained from a glioma patient whose treatment included an IDH1 peptide vaccine. The receptor's source is a young man with glioma. CDR3 region: CASSLTGTVNTEAFF. CDR3 bases: TGTGCCAGCAGTCTTACCGGGACAGTGAACACTGAAGCTTTCTTT.